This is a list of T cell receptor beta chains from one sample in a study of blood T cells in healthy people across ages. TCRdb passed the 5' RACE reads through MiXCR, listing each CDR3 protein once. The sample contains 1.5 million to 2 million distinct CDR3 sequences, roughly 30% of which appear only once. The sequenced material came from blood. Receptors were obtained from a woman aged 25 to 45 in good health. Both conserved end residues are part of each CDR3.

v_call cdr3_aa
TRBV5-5 CASSFSTGANYGYTF
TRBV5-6 CASSPGGSGSGIGQYF
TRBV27 CASSSQDPSRSKNIQYF
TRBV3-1 CASSQRGTSYEQYF
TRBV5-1 CASSYGPMNTEAFF
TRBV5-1 CASSLGGARSYNEQFF
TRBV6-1 CASSVLRDSPLHF
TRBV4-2 CASSQEEQNEQFF
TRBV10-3 CVIRVLASDTQYF
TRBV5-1 CASSLFWTSGTILDRNEQFF
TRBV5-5 CASSQQEIHEQYF
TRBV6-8 CASSYSWEGSETQYF
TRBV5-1 CASSGGQGGQETQYF
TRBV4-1 CASGQVFGRMRRDTQYF
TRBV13 CASSSEQYHTEAFF
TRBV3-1 CASSPGQGRATDTQYF
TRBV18 CASSSGSPAYEQYF
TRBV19 CASRAAGVFYNEQFF
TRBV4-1 CASSQAPGETQYF
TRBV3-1 CASSQGGAGNGYIF
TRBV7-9 CASSLSDAQYF
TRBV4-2 CASSQGLIGGEQYF
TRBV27 CASSPVGGINQPQHF